What follows are 12 T cell receptor beta chains derived from one specimen sequenced in a study of PD-1 blockade in classical Hodgkin lymphoma. Each patient's relapse followed autologous stem cell transplantation, and brentuximab vedotin exposure varied. Assay: immunoSEQ multiplex PCR; the TCRdb copy retains only in-frame clones and omits some. The data hold about 25,000 clones, with about nine tenths observed a single time. Sequences were derived from peripheral blood mononuclear cells (PBMCs), sampled at baseline. The receptors shown here come from a human donor with classical Hodgkin lymphoma.

The genes are TRBV5-4 and TRBJ2-7; 8 bases map to TRBD2. The V and J ends lost 6 bases and 3 bases, in that order; junction bases with no gene match: 11. CDR1 is SGHNT and CDR2 is YYREEE in the germline V gene (reference sequence). The length of the CDR3 is 15 residues. The CDR3: CASIGKRGTNYEQYF. Written as DNA, the CDR3 is TGTGCCAGCATCGGAAAGCGGGGGACAAACTACGAGCAGTACTTC.

This clone was found once. The gene calls are TRBV5-6 and TRBJ2-2; D gene unclear. V was trimmed by 1 base and J by 4 bases, leaving 14 bases between them. CDR3 length: 16 amino acids. Germline CDR1 is SGHDT and CDR2 is YYEEEE. In DNA, the CDR3 is TGTGCCAGCAGCTTGCGGCTGAACCAGGCCACCGGGGAGCTGTTTTTT. Amino acids: CASSLRLNQATGELFF.

This clone showed up just once. The same CDR3 also results from other DNA sequences found in this sample. J is TRBJ1-1 and V is TRBV7-9; D not certain. The CDR3 totals 13 residues. Trimming stripped 3 bases from V and 4 bases from J, with 9 bases between. Germline V CDR1 and CDR2: SEHNR, FQNEAQ (reference sequence). This CDR3 is CASSLEGGTEAFF. CDR3 nucleotides: TGTGCCAGCAGCTTGGAGGGAGGCACTGAAGCTTTCTTT.

The rearrangement joins TRBV6-5 to TRBJ1-6; TRBD1 is a possible D gene (6 bases). The CDR3 extends over 14 amino acids. Trimming left V 6 bases short and J 10 bases short, with 16 bases between. Germline-derived CDR1 and CDR2 are MNHEY and SVGAGI. As DNA, the CDR3 is TGTGCCAGCAGACAACGACAGGAGCGATCACCCCTCCACTTT. Translated: CASRQRQERSPLHF.

The table lists this clone with a few counts. Relative to the germline gene, one junction end is altered; a read error may explain this. The J gene is TRBJ2-2, the V gene TRBV11-2; D not resolved. Per the germline V gene, CDR1 is SGHAT and CDR2 is FQNNGV. The CDR3 runs 13 residues. Here the CDR3 reads CASSFGRTGELFF. The CDR3 DNA follows: TGTGCCAGCAGCTTTGGACGGACCGGAGAGCTGTTTTTT.

This clone has more than one count but fewer than ten. This chain links TRBV6-6 with TRBJ1-5; D gene unclear. The CDR3 has 14 amino acids. Trimming stripped 6 bases from V and 2 bases from J, with 11 bases between. Germline V lookup: CDR1 MNHNY, CDR2 SVGAGI (reference sequence). CDR3 loop: CASSPQERNQPQHF. The CDR3 bases are TGTGCCAGCAGCCCCCAGGAGCGCAATCAGCCCCAGCATTTT.

To note about this clone: The junction differs from germline at one of its ends, possibly a read error. The chain combines TRBV9 with TRBJ1-6, with TRBD1 matching 7 bases. The V gene's germline CDR1 is SGDLS and CDR2 YYNGEE. This CDR3 comprises 15 residues. CDR3 in DNA: TGTGCCAGCAGCGTGCGACAGGGACGAAATTCGCCCCTCCACTTT. Translation: CASSVRQGRNSPLHF.

For the CDR3, the DNA is TGTGCCAGCAGCTTTTCACAAGATACGCAGTATTTT. Encoded protein: CASSFSQDTQYF. The genes are TRBV7-9 and TRBJ2-3; no definite D call. Germline-derived CDR1 and CDR2 are SEHNR and FQNEAQ (reference sequence). The CDR3 sequence is 12 residues long. The V and J ends lost 3 bases and 5 bases respectively, with 6 bases between them.

DNA of the CDR3: TGTGCCAGTAGTGCGGGACAGTGGGGTACCGGGGAGCTGTTTTTT. It specifies CASSAGQWGTGELFF. The chain combines TRBV19 with TRBJ2-2; possibly TRBD1 for D (7 bases). The CDR3 length is 15 residues. Germline CDR1 and CDR2: LNHDA and SQIVND (reference sequence). V lost 5 bases, J lost 5 bases, and 15 bases lay in between. Supplemented by reference TRBV19 and TRBJ2-2, the full variable domain reads DGGITQSPKYLFRKEGQNVTLSCEQNLNHDAMYWYRQDPGQGLRLIYYSQIVNDFQKGDIAEGYSVSREKKESFPLTVTSAQKNPTAFYLCASSAGQWGTGELFFGEGSRLTVL.

V and J are TRBV5-1 and TRBJ2-7, with D possibly being TRBD1 (5 bases). Trimming removed 4 bases from V and 2 bases from J, with 19 bases in between. The CDR3 spans 16 residues. Looked up from germline, CDR1 is SGHRS and CDR2 is YFSETQ. For the CDR3, the DNA is TGCGCCAGCAGCCTCGGCGGCCGGACAACTCCCTACGAGCAGTACTTC. Protein sequence: CASSLGGRTTPYEQYF.

V usage is TRBV5-1 and J usage is TRBJ2-2; D is ambiguous. From germline, CDR1 is SGHRS and CDR2 YFSETQ. The V end lost 2 bases, the J end lost 5 bases, and 7 bases lay between the germline ends. The CDR3 totals 13 residues. CDR3 loop: CASSLGPTGELFF. DNA of the CDR3: TGCGCCAGCAGCTTAGGCCCGACCGGGGAGCTGTTTTTT.

In regard to this clone: This sample also contains other DNA sequences that code for the same CDR3. The chain's CDR3 is CASSLGGTDTDTQYF. In DNA form, the CDR3 reads TGCGCCAGCAGCTTGGGTGGGACCGACACAGATACGCAGTATTTT. This chain connects TRBV5-1 to TRBJ2-3, with D perhaps assigned TRBD1 or TRBD2 (5 bases each). CDR3 length: 15 amino acids. V was clipped by 0 bases and J by 2 bases, with 10 bases between them. From germline, CDR1 is SGHRS and CDR2 YFSETQ.